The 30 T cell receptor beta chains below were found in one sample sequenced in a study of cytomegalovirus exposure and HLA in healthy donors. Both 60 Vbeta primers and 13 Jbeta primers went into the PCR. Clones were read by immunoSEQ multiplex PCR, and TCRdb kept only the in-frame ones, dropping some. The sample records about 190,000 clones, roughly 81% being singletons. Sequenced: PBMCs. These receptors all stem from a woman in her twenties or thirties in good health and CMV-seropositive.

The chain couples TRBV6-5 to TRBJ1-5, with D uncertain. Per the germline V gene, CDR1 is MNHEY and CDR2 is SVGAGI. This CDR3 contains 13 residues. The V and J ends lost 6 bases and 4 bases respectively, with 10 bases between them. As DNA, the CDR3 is TGTGCCAGCAGCCTAACGGAGAATCAGCCCCAGCATTTT. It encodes CASSLTENQPQHF.

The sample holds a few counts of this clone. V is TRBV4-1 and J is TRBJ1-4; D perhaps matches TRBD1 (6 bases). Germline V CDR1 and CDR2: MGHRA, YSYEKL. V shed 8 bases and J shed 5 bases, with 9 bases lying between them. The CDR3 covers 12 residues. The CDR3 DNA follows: TGCGCCAGCCGGGGGGCCAATGAAAAACTGTTTTTT. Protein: CASRGANEKLFF.

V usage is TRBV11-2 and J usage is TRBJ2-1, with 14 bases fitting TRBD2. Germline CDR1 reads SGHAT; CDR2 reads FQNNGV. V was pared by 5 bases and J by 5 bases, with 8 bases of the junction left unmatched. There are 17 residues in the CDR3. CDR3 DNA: TGTGCCAGCAGCCCGCTGACTAGCGGGAGGGCACACAATGAGCAGTTCTTC. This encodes CASSPLTSGRAHNEQFF.

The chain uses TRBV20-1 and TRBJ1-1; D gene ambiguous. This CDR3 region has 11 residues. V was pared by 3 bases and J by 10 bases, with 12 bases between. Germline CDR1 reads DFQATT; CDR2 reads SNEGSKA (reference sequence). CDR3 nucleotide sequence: TGCAGTGCTAGGACCCGGCGGGGAGCTTTCTTT. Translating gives CSARTRRGAFF.

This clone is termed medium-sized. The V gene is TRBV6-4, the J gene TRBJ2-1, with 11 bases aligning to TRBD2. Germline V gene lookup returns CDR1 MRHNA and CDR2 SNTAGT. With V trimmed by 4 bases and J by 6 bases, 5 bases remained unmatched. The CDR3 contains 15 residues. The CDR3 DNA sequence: TGTGCCAGCAGTGTCTCAACTAGCGGGAGCAATGAGCAGTTCTTC. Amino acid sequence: CASSVSTSGSNEQFF.

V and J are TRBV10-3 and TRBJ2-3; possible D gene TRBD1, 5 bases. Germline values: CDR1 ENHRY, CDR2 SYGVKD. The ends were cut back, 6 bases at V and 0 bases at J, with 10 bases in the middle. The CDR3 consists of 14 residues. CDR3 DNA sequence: TGTGCCATCAGCGATCGACAGAGCACAGATACGCAGTATTTT. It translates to CAISDRQSTDTQYF.

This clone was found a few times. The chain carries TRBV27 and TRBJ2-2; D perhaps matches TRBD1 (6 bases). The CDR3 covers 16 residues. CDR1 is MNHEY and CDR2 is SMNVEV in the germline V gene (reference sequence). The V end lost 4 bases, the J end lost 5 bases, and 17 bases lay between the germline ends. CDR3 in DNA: TGTGCCAGCAGTTCGCCGGGCCAGGGGACGACCGGGGAGCTGTTTTTT. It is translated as CASSSPGQGTTGELFF.

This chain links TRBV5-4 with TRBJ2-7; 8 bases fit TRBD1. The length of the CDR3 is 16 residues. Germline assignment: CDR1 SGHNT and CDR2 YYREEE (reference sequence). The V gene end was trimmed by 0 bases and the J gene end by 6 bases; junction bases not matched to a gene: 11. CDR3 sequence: CASSLATSRQGREQYF. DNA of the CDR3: TGTGCCAGCAGCTTGGCCACTTCGAGACAGGGGCGCGAGCAGTACTTC.

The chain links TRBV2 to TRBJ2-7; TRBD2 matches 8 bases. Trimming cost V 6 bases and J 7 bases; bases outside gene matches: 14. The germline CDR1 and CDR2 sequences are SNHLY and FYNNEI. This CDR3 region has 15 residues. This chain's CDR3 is CASRGRGAGGAEQYF. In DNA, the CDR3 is TGTGCCAGCAGGGGCCGAGGGGCGGGAGGCGCTGAGCAGTACTTC.

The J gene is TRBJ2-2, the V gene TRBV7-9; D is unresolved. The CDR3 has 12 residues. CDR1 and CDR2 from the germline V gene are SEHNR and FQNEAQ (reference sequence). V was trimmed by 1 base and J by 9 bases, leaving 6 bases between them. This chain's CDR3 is CASSLVSRELFF. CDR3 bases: TGTGCCAGCAGCTTAGTTAGTCGGGAGCTGTTTTTT.

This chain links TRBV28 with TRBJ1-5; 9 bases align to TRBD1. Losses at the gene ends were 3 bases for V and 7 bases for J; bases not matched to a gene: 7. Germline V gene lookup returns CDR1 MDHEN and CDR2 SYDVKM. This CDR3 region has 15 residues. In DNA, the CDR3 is TGTGCCAGCAGTTTTTGGGACAGGGTCATACAGCCCCAGCATTTT. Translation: CASSFWDRVIQPQHF. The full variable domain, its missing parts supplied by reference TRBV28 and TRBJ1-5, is DVKVTQSSRYLVKRTGEKVFLECVQDMDHENMFWYRQDPGLGLRLIYFSYDVKMKEKGDIPEGYSVSREKKERFSLILESASTNQTSMYLCASSFWDRVIQPQHFGDGTRLSIL.

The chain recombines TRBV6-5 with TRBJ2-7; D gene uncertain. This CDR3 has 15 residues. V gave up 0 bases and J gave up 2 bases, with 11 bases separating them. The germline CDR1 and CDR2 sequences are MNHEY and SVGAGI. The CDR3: CASSYSSRVAYEQYF. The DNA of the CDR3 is TGTGCCAGCAGTTACTCTTCTCGGGTGGCCTACGAGCAGTACTTC.

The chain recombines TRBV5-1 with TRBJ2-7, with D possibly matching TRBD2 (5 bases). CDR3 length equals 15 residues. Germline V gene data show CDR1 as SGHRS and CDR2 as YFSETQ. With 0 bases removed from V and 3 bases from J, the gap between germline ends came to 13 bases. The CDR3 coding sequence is TGCGCCAGCAGCTTGGAAGGGCCCGGGGACTACGAGCAGTACTTC. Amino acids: CASSLEGPGDYEQYF.

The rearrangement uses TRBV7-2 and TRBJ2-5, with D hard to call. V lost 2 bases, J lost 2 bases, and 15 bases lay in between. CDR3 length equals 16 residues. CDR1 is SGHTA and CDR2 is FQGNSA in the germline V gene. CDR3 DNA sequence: TGTGCCAGCAGCTTAAATGTTCGTCTGGCACAAGAGACCCAGTACTTC. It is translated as CASSLNVRLAQETQYF.

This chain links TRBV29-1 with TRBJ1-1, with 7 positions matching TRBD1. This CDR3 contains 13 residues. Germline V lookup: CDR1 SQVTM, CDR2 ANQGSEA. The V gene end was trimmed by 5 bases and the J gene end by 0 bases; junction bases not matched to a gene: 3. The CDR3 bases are TGCAGCGTTCGACAGGGCATGAACACTGAAGCTTTCTTT. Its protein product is CSVRQGMNTEAFF. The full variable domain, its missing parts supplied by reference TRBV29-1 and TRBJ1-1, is SAVISQKPSRDICQRGTSLTIQCQVDSQVTMMFWYRQQPGQSLTLIATANQGSEATYESGFVIDKFPISRPNLTFSTLTVSNMSPEDSSIYLCSVRQGMNTEAFFGQGTRLTVV.

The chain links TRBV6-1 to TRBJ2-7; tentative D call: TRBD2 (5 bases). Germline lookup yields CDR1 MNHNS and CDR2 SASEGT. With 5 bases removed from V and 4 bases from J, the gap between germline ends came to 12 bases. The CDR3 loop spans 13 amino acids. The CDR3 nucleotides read TGTGCCAGCAGTTTAGAGGGCCGATACGAGCAGTACTTC. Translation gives CASSLEGRYEQYF.

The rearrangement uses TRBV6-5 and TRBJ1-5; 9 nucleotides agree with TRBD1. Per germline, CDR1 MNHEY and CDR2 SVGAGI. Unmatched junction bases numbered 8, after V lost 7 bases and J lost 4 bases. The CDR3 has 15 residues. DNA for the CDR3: TGTGCCAGCAAACCGGGACAGGGCCGAAATCAGCCCCAGCATTTT. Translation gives CASKPGQGRNQPQHF.

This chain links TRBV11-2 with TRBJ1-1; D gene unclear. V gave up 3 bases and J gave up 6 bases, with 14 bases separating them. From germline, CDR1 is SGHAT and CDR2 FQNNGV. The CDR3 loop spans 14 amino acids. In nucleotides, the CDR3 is TGTGCCAGCAGCTTTAACACCCTTTCCCCTGAAGCTTTCTTT. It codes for CASSFNTLSPEAFF.

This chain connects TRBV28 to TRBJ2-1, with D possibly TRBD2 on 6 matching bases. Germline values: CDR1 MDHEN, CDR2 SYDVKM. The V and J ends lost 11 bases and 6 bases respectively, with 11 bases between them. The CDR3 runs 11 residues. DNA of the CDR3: TGTGCCCTGGGGGGAGGCAATGAGCAGTTCTTC. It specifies CALGGGNEQFF.

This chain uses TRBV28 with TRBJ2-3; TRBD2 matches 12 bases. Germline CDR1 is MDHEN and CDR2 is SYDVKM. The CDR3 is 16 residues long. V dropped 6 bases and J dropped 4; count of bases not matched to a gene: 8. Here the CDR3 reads CASSRRLAGVSDTQYF. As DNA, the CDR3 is TGTGCCAGCAGCCGTAGACTAGCGGGAGTATCAGATACGCAGTATTTT.

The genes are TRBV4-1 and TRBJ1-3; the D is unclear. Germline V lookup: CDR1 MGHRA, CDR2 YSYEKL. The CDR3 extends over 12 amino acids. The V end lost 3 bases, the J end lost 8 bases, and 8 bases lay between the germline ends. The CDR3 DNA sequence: TGCGCCAGCAGCCACCTAGAAGACACCATATATTTT. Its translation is CASSHLEDTIYF.

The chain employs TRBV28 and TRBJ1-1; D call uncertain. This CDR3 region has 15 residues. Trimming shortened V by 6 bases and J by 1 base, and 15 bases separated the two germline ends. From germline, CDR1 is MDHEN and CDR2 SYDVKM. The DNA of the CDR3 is TGTGCCAGCAGCTCCTTCAGTATGCAGAACACTGAAGCTTTCTTT. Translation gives CASSSFSMQNTEAFF.

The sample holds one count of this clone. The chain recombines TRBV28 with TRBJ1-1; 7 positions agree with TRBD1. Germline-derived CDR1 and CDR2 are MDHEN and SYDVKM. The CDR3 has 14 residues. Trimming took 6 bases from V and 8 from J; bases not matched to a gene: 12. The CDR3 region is CASRTHARQGEAFF. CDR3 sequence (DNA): TGTGCCAGCAGGACCCACGCCCGACAGGGCGAAGCTTTCTTT. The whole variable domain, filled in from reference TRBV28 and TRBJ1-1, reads DVKVTQSSRYLVKRTGEKVFLECVQDMDHENMFWYRQDPGLGLRLIYFSYDVKMKEKGDIPEGYSVSREKKERFSLILESASTNQTSMYLCASRTHARQGEAFFGQGTRLTVV.

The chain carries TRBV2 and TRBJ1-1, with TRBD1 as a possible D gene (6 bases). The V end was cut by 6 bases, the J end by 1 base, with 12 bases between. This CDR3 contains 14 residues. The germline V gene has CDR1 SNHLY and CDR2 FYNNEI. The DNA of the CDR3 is TGTGCCAGCAGGACAGGCGGCCCGAACACTGAAGCTTTCTTT. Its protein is CASRTGGPNTEAFF.

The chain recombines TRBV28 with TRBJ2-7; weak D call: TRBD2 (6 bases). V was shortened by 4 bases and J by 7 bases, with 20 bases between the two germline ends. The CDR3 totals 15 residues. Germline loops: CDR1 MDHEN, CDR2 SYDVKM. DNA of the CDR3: TGTGCCAGCAGTTCCTTACTGGGGGAGGTTGCGGAGCAGTACTTC. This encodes CASSSLLGEVAEQYF.

The CDR3 here is CASSLQPALSGGGDEQFF. CDR3 coding DNA: TGCGCCAGCAGCCTCCAACCCGCCCTATCGGGAGGTGGGGATGAGCAGTTCTTC. This rearrangement joins TRBV5-1 to TRBJ2-1, with 7 bases lining up with TRBD2. This CDR3 spans 18 amino acids. The V and J ends lost 4 bases and 8 bases, in that order; junction bases with no gene match: 21. The germline V gene encodes CDR1 SGHRS and CDR2 YFSETQ.

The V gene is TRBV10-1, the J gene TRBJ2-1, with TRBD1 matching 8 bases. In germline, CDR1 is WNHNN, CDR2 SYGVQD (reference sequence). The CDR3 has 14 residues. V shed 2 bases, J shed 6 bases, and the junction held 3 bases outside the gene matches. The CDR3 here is CASSEATGVNEQFF. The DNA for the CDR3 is TGCGCCAGCAGTGAGGCGACAGGGGTCAATGAGCAGTTCTTC.

Here the CDR3 DNA reads TGCAGTGCTAGTTGGAGGGGTGAAGCTTTCTTT. It translates to CSASWRGEAFF. This chain connects TRBV20-1 to TRBJ1-1; weak D call: TRBD1 (5 bases). This CDR3 spans 11 amino acids. The germline CDR1 and CDR2 sequences are DFQATT and SNEGSKA (reference sequence). V was clipped by 3 bases and J by 7 bases, with 9 bases between them.

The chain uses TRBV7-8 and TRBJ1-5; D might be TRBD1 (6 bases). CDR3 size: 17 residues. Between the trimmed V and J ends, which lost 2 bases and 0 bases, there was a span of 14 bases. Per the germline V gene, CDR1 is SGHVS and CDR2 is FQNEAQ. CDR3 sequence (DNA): TGTGCCAGCAGCTTAATGGGCAGGGGCTATAGCAATCAGCCCCAGCATTTT. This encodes CASSLMGRGYSNQPQHF.

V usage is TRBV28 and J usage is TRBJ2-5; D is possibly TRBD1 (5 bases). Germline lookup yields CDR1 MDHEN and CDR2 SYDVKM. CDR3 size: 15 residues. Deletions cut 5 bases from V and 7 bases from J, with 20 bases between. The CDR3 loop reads CASSRGQQVGWTQYF. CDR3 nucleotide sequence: TGTGCCAGCAGTCGCGGACAACAAGTAGGATGGACCCAGTACTTC.